This entry concerns a single TCR beta chain. Its matching antigen is unknown. This sample was included in a study of cytomegalovirus exposure and HLA in healthy donors. The CDR3 is 13 amino acids. Germline CDR1 and CDR2: SGDLS and YYNGEE. The V gene lost 6 bases and the J gene lost 4 bases, with 12 bases spanning the gap. Study-wide results and caveats: In a later analysis, HLA-associated beta chains showed higher expansion and lower generation probabilities than comparable chains. Researchers counted approximately 160 TCR beta chains as cytomegalovirus-associated.

PCR involved 60 Vbeta and 13 Jbeta primers. Some clones are missing from TCRdb's copy, which holds only in-frame ones; the method was immunoSEQ multiplex PCR. The profile covers approximately 120,000 clones, with 73% appearing a single time and approximately 4.3% taken by the ten largest. This sequence was found in a man aged 55 to 70 in good health and CMV-seropositive. The chain uses TRBV9 and TRBJ2-3; a possible D gene is TRBD2 (7 bases). Material for sequencing was PBMCs. CDR3 amino acids: CASTTGGSDTQYF. CDR3 coding DNA: TGTGCCAGCACTACGGGGGGCTCAGATACGCAGTATTTT.